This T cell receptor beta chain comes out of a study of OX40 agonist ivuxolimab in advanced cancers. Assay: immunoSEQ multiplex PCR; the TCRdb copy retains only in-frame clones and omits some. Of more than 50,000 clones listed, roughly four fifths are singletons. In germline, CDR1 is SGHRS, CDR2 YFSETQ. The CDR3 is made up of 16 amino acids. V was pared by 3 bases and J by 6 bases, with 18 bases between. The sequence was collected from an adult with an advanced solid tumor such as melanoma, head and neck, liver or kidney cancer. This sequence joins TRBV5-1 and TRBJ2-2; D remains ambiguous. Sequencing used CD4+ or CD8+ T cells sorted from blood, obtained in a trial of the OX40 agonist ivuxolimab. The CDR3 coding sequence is TGCGCCAGCAGCTCCACTTTAAGCACACTCGCCGGGGAGCTGTTTTTT. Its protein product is CASSSTLSTLAGELFF.